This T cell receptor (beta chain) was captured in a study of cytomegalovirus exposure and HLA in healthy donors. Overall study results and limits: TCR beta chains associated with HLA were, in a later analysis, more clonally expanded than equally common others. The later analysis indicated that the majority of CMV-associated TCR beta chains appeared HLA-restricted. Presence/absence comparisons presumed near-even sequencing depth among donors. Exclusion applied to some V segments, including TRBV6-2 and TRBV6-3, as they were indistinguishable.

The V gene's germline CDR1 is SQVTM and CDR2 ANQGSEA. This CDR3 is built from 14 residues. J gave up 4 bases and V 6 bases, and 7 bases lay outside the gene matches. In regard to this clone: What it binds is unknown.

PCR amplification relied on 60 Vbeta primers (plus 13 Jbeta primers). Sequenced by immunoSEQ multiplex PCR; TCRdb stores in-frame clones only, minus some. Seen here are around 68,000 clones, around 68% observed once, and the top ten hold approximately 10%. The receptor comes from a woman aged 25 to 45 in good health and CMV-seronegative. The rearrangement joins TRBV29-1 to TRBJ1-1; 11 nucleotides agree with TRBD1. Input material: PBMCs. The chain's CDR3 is CSVVGQGGVTEAFF. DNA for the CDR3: TGCAGCGTAGTGGGACAGGGGGGCGTCACTGAAGCTTTCTTT. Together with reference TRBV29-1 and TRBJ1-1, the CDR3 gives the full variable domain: SAVISQKPSRDICQRGTSLTIQCQVDSQVTMMFWYRQQPGQSLTLIATANQGSEATYESGFVIDKFPISRPNLTFSTLTVSNMSPEDSSIYLCSVVGQGGVTEAFFGQGTRLTVV.